This T cell receptor beta chain was documented in a study of breast tumors, draining lymph nodes, adjacent tissues. General study results and limits: The lymph node origin of tumor T cells was framed as consistent with a hypothesis, not demonstrated. Tumors had less TCR diversity than lymph nodes, more than nontumor tissue. Findings are consistent with lymph node origin and intratumoral expansion of most tumor T cells. Compared with basal-like, luminal-like tumors shared significantly more repertoire with nontumor tissue.

In TCRdb, the multiplex PCR reads were re-called with MiXCR into one record per CDR3 protein. The sample lists some 97,000 distinct CDR3 sequences; about 20% were seen once. The CDR3 runs 14 residues. V gave up 4 bases and J gave up 2 bases; unmatched junction bases: 4. CDR1 and CDR2 from the germline V gene are LNHDA and SQIVND (reference sequence). Breast cancer patients provided tissue from their axillary draining lymph nodes. The table lists this clonotype with many counts. Its antigen is as yet unknown. Sequencing was carried out using axillary lymph node tissue. The TCR comes from a female donor with breast cancer. Some clones in this sample may be carry-over from other donors' samples. The chain uses TRBV19 and TRBJ2-7; 8 bases line up with TRBD1. CDR3 residues: CASSRDRNAYEQYF. CDR3 DNA: TGTGCCAGTAGTAGGGACAGGAACGCCTACGAGCAGTACTTC.